Below are 3 T cell receptor beta chains sequenced from a single sample in a study of blood T cells in healthy people across ages. Using a J-beta primer mix together with a sample-barcoded 5' primer, a second PCR was run for roughly 6 to 11 cycles. MiXCR, applied by TCRdb to the 5' RACE reads, yields one record per CDR3 protein. The repertoire consists of hundreds of thousands of distinct CDR3 sequences, with 22% occurring once and the leading ten covering about 22%. Sequencing input: blood. These receptors all stem from a man between 70 and 80 years old in good health.

The chain joins TRBV6-5 to TRBJ2-5; D is unresolved. V was cut by 5 bases and J by 5 bases, with 15 bases left in between. The CDR3 runs to 14 residues. The germline CDR1 and CDR2 sequences are MNHEY and SVGAGI. The CDR3 loop is CASSARPNRETQYF. The CDR3 DNA sequence: TGTGCCAGCAGTGCCAGACCCAATCGGGAGACCCAGTACTTC.

The genes are TRBV3-1 and TRBJ1-1; D gene uncertain. The CDR3 covers 13 residues. The germline V gene encodes CDR1 LGHDT and CDR2 YNNKEL (reference sequence). V gave up 7 bases and J gave up 7 bases, with 16 bases separating them. The CDR3 nucleotides read TGTGCCAGCACCCTAAGTCCGACTAATGAAGCTTTCTTT. Amino acid sequence: CASTLSPTNEAFF.

This sequence joins TRBV5-5 and TRBJ1-1; 7 nucleotides line up with TRBD1. CDR3 length: 15 residues. After removal of 3 bases from V and 0 bases from J, the junction contained 5 bases not matched to a gene. Germline V lookup: CDR1 SGHKS, CDR2 YYEKEE (reference sequence). The DNA of the CDR3 is TGTGCCAGCAGCTCCCAGACAGGGTTGAACACTGAAGCTTTCTTT. It translates to CASSSQTGLNTEAFF.